Below, 14 T cell receptor beta chains from the same sample are listed, as sequenced in a study of blood T cell repertoires in COVID-19. Sequenced by immunoSEQ multiplex PCR; TCRdb stores in-frame clones only, minus some. Here the sample spans approximately 260,000 clones, 75% to 90% being singletons. The sample comprised peripheral blood. The receptors shown here come from a woman in her thirties or forties with acute or convalescent COVID-19.

The chain has TRBV27 and TRBJ1-5; 9 bases line up with TRBD1. CDR1 and CDR2 (germline): MNHEY, SMNVEV (reference sequence). V lost 2 bases, J lost 5 bases, and 1 base stayed unmatched. The CDR3 is made up of 14 amino acids. DNA of the CDR3: TGTGCCAGCAGTTTAACAGGGGGCGATCAGCCCCAGCATTTT. The encoded protein is CASSLTGGDQPQHF.

The chain uses TRBV19 and TRBJ2-3; a weak D match, TRBD1 (5 bases). This CDR3 is 14 amino acids long. The V gene lost 3 bases and the J gene lost 4 bases, with 11 bases spanning the gap. Germline V gives CDR1 LNHDA, CDR2 SQIVND (reference sequence). The CDR3 here is CASSMGRLADTQYF. CDR3 coding DNA: TGTGCCAGTAGTATGGGGCGACTGGCAGATACGCAGTATTTT.

Comments on this clone: Other DNA variants within this sample encode the same CDR3. The chain employs TRBV24-1 and TRBJ2-3; D unresolved. V was trimmed by 3 bases and J by 0 bases, leaving 9 bases between them. Germline values: CDR1 KGHDR, CDR2 SFDVKD. This CDR3 comprises 15 residues. CDR3 bases: TGTGCCACCAGTGATCCAACGACTAGCACAGATACGCAGTATTTT. Encoded protein: CATSDPTTSTDTQYF.

This clone was seen only once. CDR3 nucleotides: TGTGCCAGCAGTTACTCGGCAGGGCAAAATTCACCCCTCCACTTT. Amino acid sequence: CASSYSAGQNSPLHF. The gene calls are TRBV6-5 and TRBJ1-6, with D possibly TRBD1 on 5 matching bases. The germline V gene has CDR1 MNHEY and CDR2 SVGAGI. V was shortened by 0 bases and J by 7 bases, with 10 bases between the two germline ends. This CDR3 contains 15 residues.

The chain is built from TRBV6-4 and TRBJ1-6, with D perhaps matching TRBD1 (6 bases). The germline gives CDR1 MRHNA, CDR2 SNTAGT. CDR3 length: 15 amino acids. Trimming took off 2 bases at V and 9 bases at J, with 14 bases between the two ends. CDR3 protein: CASSDLTGGRSPLHF. CDR3 DNA: TGTGCCAGCAGTGACCTAACGGGGGGCCGTTCACCCCTCCACTTT.

The V and J genes are TRBV7-8 and TRBJ1-6; D is possibly TRBD1 (5 bases). CDR1 and CDR2 from the germline V gene are SGHVS and FQNEAQ. V was cut by 0 bases and J by 10 bases, with 10 bases left in between. The CDR3 length is 14 residues. The CDR3 protein is CASSLAGARSPLHF. The CDR3 DNA reads TGTGCCAGCAGCTTAGCAGGGGCTAGATCACCCCTCCACTTT.

The chain joins TRBV5-5 to TRBJ1-2; TRBD1 agrees at 7 bases. V lost 0 bases and J lost 12; bases outside the gene matches: 11. This CDR3 is built from 14 residues. Germline V lookup: CDR1 SGHKS, CDR2 YYEKEE (reference sequence). The CDR3 region is CASSLGPDRRGHTF. In nucleotides, the CDR3 is TGTGCCAGCAGCTTGGGCCCGGACAGGAGGGGGCACACCTTC.

CDR3 residues: CASSTQGGEKLFF. DNA for the CDR3: TGCGCCAGCAGCACTCAGGGAGGAGAAAAACTGTTTTTT. V is TRBV5-1 and J is TRBJ1-4; maybe TRBD1 (5 bases). With 4 bases removed from V and 8 bases from J, the gap between germline ends came to 12 bases. The CDR3 is made up of 13 amino acids. Germline lookup yields CDR1 SGHRS and CDR2 YFSETQ.

This chain links TRBV6-2 or TRBV6-3 with TRBJ1-4; 8 bases align to TRBD1. The V segment lost 2 bases and the J segment 5 bases; nucleotides outside the gene matches: 7. Germline V gives CDR1 MNHEY, CDR2 SVGEGT. The CDR3 consists of 16 residues. The CDR3 DNA sequence: TGTGCCAGCAGTTACCCCCGGACAGGGCCCAATGAAAAACTGTTTTTT. Protein product: CASSYPRTGPNEKLFF.

In its sample, this clone was seen once. In DNA, the CDR3 is TGCGCCAGCAGCGGGACAGAACCGGGCTACACCTTC. Amino acid sequence: CASSGTEPGYTF. V is TRBV5-1 and J is TRBJ1-2; 7 bases align to TRBD1. The V and J ends lost 4 bases and 8 bases, in that order; junction bases with no gene match: 5. Germline CDR1 SGHRS, CDR2 YFSETQ. The CDR3 loop spans 12 amino acids.

The CDR3 spells CASSLVTGGRGYTF. CDR3 in DNA: TGTGCCAGCAGCTTGGTAACAGGGGGGCGGGGCTACACCTTC. The rearrangement uses TRBV5-4 and TRBJ1-2, with TRBD1 matching 8 bases. V was pared by 0 bases and J by 8 bases, with 6 bases of the junction left unmatched. This CDR3 has 14 amino acids. Germline CDR1 reads SGHNT; CDR2 reads YYREEE (reference sequence).

About this clone itself: Other DNA sequences in the same sample also yield this CDR3. The rearrangement joins TRBV18 to TRBJ1-2; 8 bases agree with TRBD1. Unmatched junction bases numbered 4, after V lost 6 bases and J lost 4 bases. This CDR3 contains 13 residues. Germline V gene data show CDR1 as KGHSH and CDR2 as LQKENI. CDR3 residues: CASSQDRVYGYTF. CDR3 DNA: TGTGCCAGCTCCCAGGACAGGGTCTATGGCTACACCTTC.

This rearrangement joins TRBV6-6 to TRBJ2-1; 13 positions match TRBD2. V lost 6 bases and J lost 14; bases outside the gene matches: 13. The CDR3 has 15 residues. Germline CDR1 is MNHNY and CDR2 is SVGAGI (reference sequence). This CDR3 reads CASRRGLAGLMVEFF. Here the CDR3 DNA reads TGTGCCAGCAGAAGGGGACTAGCGGGGCTAATGGTAGAGTTCTTC.

The chain employs TRBV5-1 and TRBJ2-3, with TRBD2 matching over 7 bases. Germline V gene sequence: CDR1 SGHRS, CDR2 YFSETQ. The CDR3 has 14 residues. V lost 1 base, J lost 4 bases, and 3 bases stayed unmatched. The CDR3 sequence is CASSLWGGADTQYF. The CDR3 DNA follows: TGCGCCAGCAGCTTGTGGGGGGGTGCAGATACGCAGTATTTT.